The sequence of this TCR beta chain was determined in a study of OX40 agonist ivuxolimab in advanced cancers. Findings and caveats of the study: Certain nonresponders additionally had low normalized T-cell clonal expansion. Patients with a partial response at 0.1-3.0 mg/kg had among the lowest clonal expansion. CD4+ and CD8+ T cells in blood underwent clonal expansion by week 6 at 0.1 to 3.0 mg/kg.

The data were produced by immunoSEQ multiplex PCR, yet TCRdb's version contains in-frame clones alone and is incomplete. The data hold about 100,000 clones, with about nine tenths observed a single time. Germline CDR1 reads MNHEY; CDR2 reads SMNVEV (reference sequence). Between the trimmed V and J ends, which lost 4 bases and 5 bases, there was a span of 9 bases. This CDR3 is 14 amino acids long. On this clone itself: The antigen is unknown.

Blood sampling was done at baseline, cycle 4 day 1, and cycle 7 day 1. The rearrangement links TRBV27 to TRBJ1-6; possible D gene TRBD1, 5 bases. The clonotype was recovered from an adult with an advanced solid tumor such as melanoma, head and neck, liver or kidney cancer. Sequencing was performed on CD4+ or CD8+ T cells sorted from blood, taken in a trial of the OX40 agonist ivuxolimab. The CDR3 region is CASSWTGDNSPLHF. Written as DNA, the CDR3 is TGTGCCAGCAGTTGGACGGGGGATAATTCACCCCTCCACTTT.